This entry features one TCR beta chain sequence. The antigen is unknown. The data belong to a study of cytomegalovirus exposure and HLA in healthy donors. The primer mix had 60 Vbeta and 13 Jbeta primers. Only in-frame clones appear in the TCRdb table, and some are missing; sequencing was by immunoSEQ multiplex PCR. The sample records fewer than 120,000 clones, over 60% being singletons. The ends were cut back, 4 bases at V and 3 bases at J, with 10 bases in the middle. Looked up from germline, CDR1 is MNHNY and CDR2 is SVGAGI (reference sequence). The CDR3 is 13 residues long. Study outcomes and limitations: In a later analysis, V- and J-gene trimming of beta chains associated with a DCLRE1C missense variant, replicated independently.

This chain joins TRBV6-6 and TRBJ2-7; D is unresolved. The sample was PBMCs. This clonotype originated in a woman aged 60-75 years in good health and CMV-seropositive. Here the CDR3 DNA reads TGTGCCAGCAGTTCGAACAGAAACTACGAGCAGTACTTC. This encodes CASSSNRNYEQYF.